One sample yielded the 32 T cell receptor beta chains listed below, sequenced in a study of blood T cell repertoires in COVID-19. TCRdb keeps only in-frame clones here, not all; method: immunoSEQ multiplex PCR. Seen here are about 140,000 clones, roughly 80% observed once, and the top ten hold roughly 9%. Sequencing was performed on peripheral blood. The receptors shown here come from a woman aged 50 to 65 with active or convalescent COVID-19.

V gene TRBV6-1 combines with J gene TRBJ1-2, with D possibly matching TRBD1 (6 bases). This CDR3 comprises 14 residues. In germline, CDR1 is MNHNS, CDR2 SASEGT. V lost 3 bases, J lost 4 bases, and 12 bases lay in between. CDR3 sequence: CASSDRGAVYGYTF. CDR3 DNA sequence: TGTGCCAGCAGTGACCGGGGGGCTGTCTATGGCTACACCTTC.

This chain uses TRBV20-1 with TRBJ2-7; D is possibly TRBD2 (5 bases). Trimming removed 6 bases at V and 2 bases at J, with 8 bases between. CDR1 and CDR2 (germline): DFQATT, SNEGSKA (reference sequence). This CDR3 has 11 residues. Written as DNA, the CDR3 is TGCAGTGCCACACTAGCCTACGAGCAGTACTTC. This encodes CSATLAYEQYF.

The chain carries TRBV21-1 and TRBJ2-1; the listed D gene, TRBD2, was not tested against the DNA. TRBV21-1 is tagged as a pseudogene. The CDR3 has 14 residues. The CDR3 sequence: CASSKEASLSEQFF. The CDR3 DNA reads TGTGCCAGCAGCAAAGAGGCTAGTTTGAGTGAGCAGTTCTTC.

This chain uses TRBV4-2 with TRBJ1-4, with no clear D. This CDR3 region has 15 residues. V was pared by 5 bases and J by 2 bases, with 12 bases between. The V gene's germline CDR1 is LGHNA and CDR2 YNFKEQ. CDR3 sequence (DNA): TGTGCCAGCAGCGTCGGGGTGGTGACTAATGAAAAACTGTTTTTT. Translation gives CASSVGVVTNEKLFF.

The chain has TRBV27 and TRBJ2-7, with 13 bases aligning to TRBD2. The germline V gene encodes CDR1 MNHEY and CDR2 SMNVEV (reference sequence). CDR3 length: 15 amino acids. The ends lost 3 bases at V and 4 bases at J; junction bases unmatched: 3. CDR3 nucleotides: TGTGCCAGCAGTTTCAGGGGACTAGCGGGGTACGAGCAGTACTTC. Translated: CASSFRGLAGYEQYF.

This chain connects TRBV6-4 to TRBJ2-3; tentative D call: TRBD1 (6 bases). The CDR3 sequence is 17 residues long. The V and J ends lost 2 bases and 0 bases respectively, with 15 bases between them. Germline values: CDR1 MRHNA, CDR2 SNTAGT. Here the CDR3 DNA reads TGTGCCAGCAGTGACCCTGCCGGACAGCTTAGCACAGATACGCAGTATTTT. It specifies CASSDPAGQLSTDTQYF.

This clone has only one observation. The V gene is TRBV4-2, the J gene TRBJ2-3; 8 bases fit TRBD1. This CDR3 spans 15 amino acids. Germline V lookup: CDR1 LGHNA, CDR2 YNFKEQ. V trimming: 0 bases; J trimming: 6 bases; junction bases outside the gene matches: 5. The CDR3 sequence: CASSQDPGQGDTQYF. The DNA for the CDR3 is TGTGCCAGCAGCCAAGACCCTGGACAGGGCGATACGCAGTATTTT.

The chain recombines TRBV24-1 with TRBJ1-5, with D maybe TRBD1 (6 bases). CDR1 is KGHDR and CDR2 is SFDVKD in the germline V gene. The CDR3 spans 14 residues. Trimming pared 6 bases from V and 5 bases from J, leaving 13 bases between. CDR3 amino acids: CATSQQGSDQPQHF. The CDR3 coding sequence is TGTGCCACCAGTCAACAGGGATCCGATCAGCCCCAGCATTTT.

This clone was counted between two and nine times. This rearrangement joins TRBV19 to TRBJ2-5; TRBD1 matches at 7 bases. The germline gives CDR1 LNHDA, CDR2 SQIVND (reference sequence). The junction had 2 bases not matched to a gene; V was cut back by 4 bases and J by 3 bases. The CDR3 contains 13 residues. In DNA, the CDR3 is TGTGCCAGTAGTACCGACAGGGAAGAGACCCAGTACTTC. This sequence encodes CASSTDREETQYF. The variable domain in full, completed from reference TRBV19 and TRBJ2-5, reads DGGITQSPKYLFRKEGQNVTLSCEQNLNHDAMYWYRQDPGQGLRLIYYSQIVNDFQKGDIAEGYSVSREKKESFPLTVTSAQKNPTAFYLCASSTDREETQYFGPGTRLLVL.

The chain uses TRBV5-4 and TRBJ1-1; no clear D. V was pared by 4 bases and J by 4 bases, with 17 bases between. CDR3 length: 15 residues. From germline, CDR1 is SGHNT and CDR2 YYREEE (reference sequence). In nucleotides, the CDR3 is TGTGCCAGCAGCACCGAACCAGGAATGGGCACTGAAGCTTTCTTT. Its translation is CASSTEPGMGTEAFF.

This clone was found a few times. The chain links TRBV3-1 (or the pseudogene TRBV3-2) to TRBJ1-1; D uncertain. This CDR3 comprises 16 residues. The V end was cut by 1 base, the J end by 1 base, with 13 bases between. The germline CDR1 and CDR2 sequences are LGHDT and YNNKEL (reference sequence). Written as DNA, the CDR3 is TGTGCCAGCAGCCAAGTGGGAGGTCGGTCGAACACTGAAGCTTTCTTT. Protein sequence: CASSQVGGRSNTEAFF.

This clone was detected once. This chain connects TRBV11-3 to TRBJ2-2; D is perhaps TRBD2 (6 bases). Deletions cut 0 bases from V and 7 bases from J, with 15 bases between. Looked up from germline, CDR1 is SGHNT and CDR2 is YENEEA. This CDR3 has 16 amino acids. The CDR3 nucleotides are TGTGCCAGCAGCTTAGACGGACCCCTCGGGGGCGGGGAGCTGTTTTTT. It is translated as CASSLDGPLGGGELFF.

This clone is a singleton in its sample. The V and J genes are TRBV5-1 and TRBJ1-1; D is possibly TRBD1 (5 bases). This CDR3 is built from 14 residues. Trimming took 4 bases from V and 3 from J, leaving 13 bases between them. CDR1 and CDR2 from the germline V gene are SGHRS and YFSETQ. The CDR3 here is CASSPFDRDTEAFF. The CDR3 DNA follows: TGCGCCAGCAGCCCGTTCGACAGAGACACTGAAGCTTTCTTT.

V is TRBV19 and J is TRBJ1-5; D is unclear. This CDR3 comprises 15 residues. Deletions cut 5 bases from V and 0 bases from J, with 11 bases between. Germline V gene lookup returns CDR1 LNHDA and CDR2 SQIVND (reference sequence). The CDR3 nucleotides read TGTGCCAGTAGTGGGCAGGCTACTAGCAATCAGCCCCAGCATTTT. Translating it yields CASSGQATSNQPQHF. Looking up the rest from reference TRBV19 and TRBJ1-5 gives the full variable domain: DGGITQSPKYLFRKEGQNVTLSCEQNLNHDAMYWYRQDPGQGLRLIYYSQIVNDFQKGDIAEGYSVSREKKESFPLTVTSAQKNPTAFYLCASSGQATSNQPQHFGDGTRLSIL.

This clone has just a few counts. This chain connects TRBV28 to TRBJ1-3; the match to TRBD1 covers 7 bases. The CDR3 extends over 14 amino acids. With 3 bases clipped from V and 4 bases from J, the junction kept 3 bases outside the gene matches. Germline-derived CDR1 and CDR2 are MDHEN and SYDVKM. CDR3 sequence: CASSFPTGGNTIYF. The CDR3 nucleotides read TGTGCCAGCAGTTTCCCGACAGGGGGAAACACCATATATTTT.

The chain is built from TRBV28 and TRBJ1-2, with D uncertain. V was cut by 8 bases and J by 2 bases, with 9 bases left in between. Germline lookup yields CDR1 MDHEN and CDR2 SYDVKM. The CDR3 is 12 amino acids. The CDR3 DNA sequence: TGTGCCAGCGTCCAGATGAACTATGGCTACACCTTC. Amino acid sequence: CASVQMNYGYTF.

Only one count was recorded for this clone. V usage is TRBV18 and J usage is TRBJ1-3; the match to TRBD1 covers 8 bases. The length of the CDR3 is 15 residues. Germline-derived CDR1 and CDR2 are KGHSH and LQKENI. V dropped 3 bases and J dropped 0; count of bases not matched to a gene: 1. CDR3 DNA sequence: TGTGCCAGCTCACCCAGGGGGCTCTCTGGAAACACCATATATTTT. It specifies CASSPRGLSGNTIYF.

The chain uses TRBV7-3 and TRBJ1-1; D is undetermined. There are 14 residues in the CDR3. V was clipped by 3 bases and J by 1 base, with 9 bases between them. Germline CDR1 and CDR2: SGHTA and FQGTGA. The CDR3, as DNA: TGTGCCAGCAGCTTCTCGGCGGGGAACACTGAAGCTTTCTTT. It specifies CASSFSAGNTEAFF. The variable domain in full, with the rest retrieved from reference TRBV7-3 and TRBJ1-1, is GAGVSQTPSNKVTEKGKYVELRCDPISGHTALYWYRQSLGQGPEFLIYFQGTGAADDSGLPNDRFFAVRPEGSVSTLKIQRTERGDSAVYLCASSFSAGNTEAFFGQGTRLTVV.

This chain joins TRBV3-1 (or the pseudogene TRBV3-2) and TRBJ2-2, with 8 bases matching TRBD2. The CDR3 has 16 amino acids. The junction had 5 bases not matched to a gene; V was cut back by 3 bases and J by 2 bases. Germline CDR1 LGHDT, CDR2 YNNKEL (reference sequence). CDR3 coding DNA: TGTGCCAGCAGCCACGGGGGGGGCGGCAACACCGGGGAGCTGTTTTTT. Residues: CASSHGGGGNTGELFF.

The V and J genes are TRBV3-1 (or the pseudogene TRBV3-2) and TRBJ1-2, with 7 bases that match TRBD1. This CDR3 comprises 15 residues. The V and J ends lost 4 bases and 3 bases, in that order; junction bases with no gene match: 8. Germline V gene sequence: CDR1 LGHDT, CDR2 YNNKEL (reference sequence). This chain's CDR3 is CASSPESRGYYGYTF. The DNA for the CDR3 is TGTGCCAGCAGCCCGGAAAGCAGGGGGTACTATGGCTACACCTTC.

This chain joins TRBV5-1 and TRBJ2-1; 11 bases fit TRBD2. The CDR3 runs to 16 residues. J lost 10 bases, V lost 6 bases, and 15 bases had no gene match. Germline loops: CDR1 SGHRS, CDR2 YFSETQ. CDR3 in DNA: TGCGCCAGCACAGAAATAGCGGGAGGGCCACAACGGGAGCAGTTCTTC. Protein product: CASTEIAGGPQREQFF.

The V gene is TRBV10-3, the J gene TRBJ2-2; 11 nucleotides align to TRBD2. The V gene end was trimmed by 5 bases and the J gene end by 4 bases; junction bases not matched to a gene: 12. Germline values: CDR1 ENHRY, CDR2 SYGVKD. The CDR3 extends over 18 amino acids. Here the CDR3 reads CAISSGTSGYGGTGELFF. In DNA, the CDR3 is TGTGCCATCAGTTCCGGGACTAGCGGATACGGTGGCACCGGGGAGCTGTTTTTT.

CDR3 residues: CASSLAGTGPMNTEAFF. The CDR3 DNA reads TGTGCCAGCAGCTTAGCCGGGACAGGGCCGATGAACACTGAAGCTTTCTTT. The rearrangement uses TRBV7-9 and TRBJ1-1, with 9 bases that match TRBD1. The CDR3 runs to 17 residues. CDR1 is SEHNR and CDR2 is FQNEAQ in the germline V gene (reference sequence). The trim removed 0 bases at V and 0 bases at J, leaving 5 bases unmatched. Based on the CDR3 plus reference TRBV7-9 and TRBJ1-1, the full variable domain is DTGVSQNPRHKITKRGQNVTFRCDPISEHNRLYWYRQTLGQGPEFLTYFQNEAQLEKSRLLSDRFSAERPKGSFSTLEIQRTEQGDSAMYLCASSLAGTGPMNTEAFFGQGTRLTVV.

V is TRBV9 and J is TRBJ2-6; a possible D gene is TRBD1 (5 bases). With 3 bases removed from V and 1 base from J, the gap between germline ends came to 8 bases. The CDR3 consists of 15 residues. Germline-derived CDR1 and CDR2 are SGDLS and YYNGEE. CDR3 loop: CASSARGSGANVLTF. As DNA, the CDR3 is TGTGCCAGCAGCGCTAGGGGATCTGGGGCCAACGTCCTGACTTTC.

This rearrangement joins TRBV7-2 to TRBJ2-1; 11 bases are shared with TRBD2. V was clipped by 5 bases and J by 9 bases; unmatched bases: 18. The CDR3 is made up of 18 amino acids. The germline CDR1 and CDR2 sequences are SGHTA and FQGNSA. The CDR3 DNA sequence: TGTGCCAGCAGCCCCCTCAGGATTAGCGGGGGGGCCATGGGTGAGCAGTTCTTC. Protein: CASSPLRISGGAMGEQFF.

This chain uses TRBV5-6 with TRBJ1-2; TRBD1 is a possible D gene (6 bases). This CDR3 is built from 14 residues. Germline-derived CDR1 and CDR2 are SGHDT and YYEEEE. V lost 1 base, J lost 4 bases, and 11 bases lay in between. CDR3: CASSLLQGAYGYTF. DNA for the CDR3: TGTGCCAGCAGCTTGCTACAGGGTGCCTATGGCTACACCTTC.

This clone has only one observation. This chain connects TRBV9 to TRBJ2-4; 7 bases are shared with TRBD1. V lost 2 bases and J lost 5; bases outside the gene matches: 1. The CDR3 contains 13 residues. Germline values: CDR1 SGDLS, CDR2 YYNGEE. The CDR3 spells CASSVGTENIQYF. Here the CDR3 DNA reads TGTGCCAGCAGCGTTGGGACAGAAAACATTCAGTACTTC. The full variable domain, completed using reference TRBV9 and TRBJ2-4, is DSGVTQTPKHLITATGQRVTLRCSPRSGDLSVYWYQQSLDQGLQFLIQYYNGEERAKGNILERFSAQQFPDLHSELNLSSLELGDSALYFCASSVGTENIQYFGAGTRLSVL.

The V call is TRBV7-9, the J call TRBJ2-7, with TRBD1 matching 7 bases. CDR1 is SEHNR, CDR2 FQNEAQ, per germline (reference sequence). V was pared by 5 bases and J by 6 bases, with 10 bases of the junction left unmatched. This CDR3 spans 14 amino acids. The CDR3 DNA sequence: TGTGCCAGCAGCCCCGGGACAGAGGACGGCGAGCAGTACTTC. Protein sequence: CASSPGTEDGEQYF.

The chain couples TRBV5-5 to TRBJ2-6; no clear D gene. The CDR3 covers 15 residues. V dropped 0 bases and J dropped 0 bases, with 4 bases sitting between them. Germline values: CDR1 SGHKS, CDR2 YYEKEE (reference sequence). The CDR3 reads CASSLDSSGANVLTF. The CDR3 nucleotides are TGTGCCAGCAGCTTGGACAGCTCTGGGGCCAACGTCCTGACTTTC.

The chain is built from TRBV6-2 or TRBV6-3 and TRBJ2-3; 8 bases agree with TRBD1. Germline V CDR1 and CDR2: MNHEY, SVGEGT. V gave up 6 bases and J gave up 6 bases; unmatched junction bases: 20. This CDR3 contains 18 residues. DNA for the CDR3: TGTGCCAGCAGCACGGATGGACAGGGACGCAGAAGTACGGATACGCAGTATTTT. It translates to CASSTDGQGRRSTDTQYF.

This clone was seen only once. The chain employs TRBV25-1 and TRBJ1-1; a weak D match, TRBD1 (5 bases). Germline lookup yields CDR1 MGHDK and CDR2 SYGVNS. The germline V and J ends were trimmed by 5 bases and 3 bases, with 13 bases remaining between them. There are 14 residues in the CDR3. CDR3 nucleotides: TGTGCCAGCAGTAAGAACAGGAGGGACACTGAAGCTTTCTTT. Residues: CASSKNRRDTEAFF.

The chain employs TRBV7-2 and TRBJ2-3; 7 bases are a match to TRBD1. The CDR3 loop spans 15 amino acids. The V gene's germline CDR1 is SGHTA and CDR2 FQGNSA. J gave up 4 bases and V 5 bases, and 9 bases lay outside the gene matches. The CDR3 sequence: CASSGRTGRADTQYF. DNA for the CDR3: TGTGCCAGCAGCGGACGGACAGGCAGGGCAGATACGCAGTATTTT.